The 18 T cell receptor beta chains in this list originate from one sample, sequenced in a study of cytomegalovirus exposure and HLA in healthy donors. Amplification used 60 Vbeta primers and 13 Jbeta primers. Produced via immunoSEQ multiplex PCR; TCRdb's table is partial and in-frame only. The table shows about 170,000 clones, with approximately 84% occurring only once. Material: PBMCs. The receptors here all came from a woman aged 50 to 65 in good health and CMV-seropositive.

The V call is TRBV10-1, the J call TRBJ2-7, with a possible D match to TRBD1 (6 bases). Trimming took off 0 bases at V and 2 bases at J, with 17 bases between the two ends. CDR3 length: 17 residues. The germline CDR1 and CDR2 sequences are WNHNN and SYGVQD (reference sequence). The CDR3 spells CASSESTGARGTYEQYF. DNA for the CDR3: TGCGCCAGCAGTGAGTCGACTGGGGCCAGGGGCACCTACGAGCAGTACTTC.

The chain combines TRBV5-4 with TRBJ2-5; TRBD2 agrees at 8 bases. The assigned J gene may be wrong: the sequence end matches TRBJ2-7 better. This CDR3 has 14 residues. Germline V gene lookup returns CDR1 SGHNT and CDR2 YYREEE (reference sequence). CDR3 DNA: TGTGCCAGCAGCTCCCCCGGGACTAGGCTCGAGCAGTACTTC. Residues: CASSSPGTRLEQYF.

The V call is TRBV5-4, the J call TRBJ2-2, with D possibly TRBD2 on 5 matching bases. The CDR3 spans 13 residues. Trimming cost V 9 bases and J 6 bases, with 15 bases left between them. Looked up from germline, CDR1 is SGHNT and CDR2 is YYREEE (reference sequence). CDR3 in amino acids: CATPSEGSGELFF. CDR3 bases: TGTGCCACCCCCAGCGAGGGATCCGGGGAGCTGTTTTTT.

This chain uses TRBV2 with TRBJ2-7; weak D call: TRBD2 (5 bases). The CDR3 is made up of 15 amino acids. CDR1 SNHLY and CDR2 FYNNEI come from the germline V gene. V was pared by 3 bases and J by 3 bases, with 15 bases between. CDR3 loop: CASSDNGKLSYEQYF. The CDR3 DNA reads as TGTGCCAGCAGTGATAACGGGAAACTTAGCTACGAGCAGTACTTC.

The chain couples TRBV7-2 to TRBJ1-1; 8 bases map to TRBD1. V was clipped by 7 bases and J by 0 bases; unmatched bases: 7. Germline V gives CDR1 SGHTA, CDR2 FQGNSA. CDR3 size: 15 residues. The CDR3 sequence is CASTETGVLNTEAFF. In DNA, the CDR3 is TGTGCCAGCACCGAGACAGGGGTCCTGAACACTGAAGCTTTCTTT.

This chain connects TRBV7-2 to TRBJ2-1, with TRBD2 matching 7 bases. J was trimmed by 4 bases and V by 8 bases; bases with no gene match: 8. CDR1 is SGHTA, CDR2 FQGNSA, per germline. The CDR3 runs to 14 residues. CDR3 coding DNA: TGTGCCAGCCAGGAGTCTAGCGGTTACAATGAGCAGTTCTTC. Amino acid sequence: CASQESSGYNEQFF. Complete variable domain (other parts from reference TRBV7-2 and TRBJ2-1): GAGVSQSPSNKVTEKGKDVELRCDPISGHTALYWYRQSLGQGLEFLIYFQGNSAPDKSGLPSDRFSAERTGGSVSTLTIQRTQQEDSAVYLCASQESSGYNEQFFGPGTRLTVL.

The chain has TRBV7-9 and TRBJ1-3, with a tentative D call TRBD1 (5 bases). Germline CDR1 and CDR2: SEHNR and FQNEAQ (reference sequence). The ends were cut back, 3 bases at V and 3 bases at J, with 12 bases in the middle. The CDR3 spans 15 residues. The DNA of the CDR3 is TGTGCCAGCAGCTTGGGGGGTTTTGATGGAAACACCATATATTTT. It codes for CASSLGGFDGNTIYF.

V is TRBV6-5 and J is TRBJ2-7; tentatively, D is TRBD2 (6 bases). Per the germline V gene, CDR1 is MNHEY and CDR2 is SVGAGI. The CDR3 runs 14 residues. V lost 2 bases and J 6 bases, leaving 14 bases between the germline ends. The CDR3 sequence: CASSYNREPGEQYF. Here the CDR3 DNA reads TGTGCCAGCAGTTACAACCGGGAGCCGGGCGAGCAGTACTTC.

V is TRBV7-2 and J is TRBJ1-2; D gene ambiguous. The germline V and J ends were trimmed by 5 bases and 6 bases, with 16 bases remaining between them. This CDR3 comprises 14 residues. The germline V gene encodes CDR1 SGHTA and CDR2 FQGNSA. CDR3 sequence (DNA): TGTGCCAGCAGCCCCCAAGGGAGCGGGAATGGCTACACCTTC. Translating gives CASSPQGSGNGYTF.

This clone appeared a single time. The chain carries TRBV7-2 and TRBJ2-5; 7 bases match TRBD1. The germline V gene encodes CDR1 SGHTA and CDR2 FQGNSA. The CDR3 contains 14 residues. V lost 6 bases and J lost 2; bases outside the gene matches: 6. In DNA form, the CDR3 reads TGTGCCAGCAGTCGTCAACAGGGGCAAGAGACCCAGTACTTC. Translation: CASSRQQGQETQYF.

V is TRBV4-2 and J is TRBJ2-2; no clear D gene. Germline CDR1 reads LGHNA; CDR2 reads YNFKEQ. The V end was cut by 4 bases, the J end by 7 bases, with 7 bases between. The CDR3 has 12 residues. The DNA for the CDR3 is TGTGCCAGCAGCCCCTTAATCGGGGAGCTGTTTTTT. Its translation: CASSPLIGELFF.

This clone has a single count. J is TRBJ2-1 and V is TRBV29-1; 9 bases agree with TRBD2. The CDR3 has 14 amino acids. Trimming took 4 bases from V and 0 from J; bases not matched to a gene: 1. Germline CDR1 reads SQVTM; CDR2 reads ANQGSEA. The DNA for the CDR3 is TGCAGCGTTGTGCGGGAGGGCTCCTACAATGAGCAGTTCTTC. Translating it yields CSVVREGSYNEQFF.

The J gene is TRBJ2-7, the V gene TRBV16, with 7 nucleotides matching TRBD2. After removal of 1 base from V and 4 bases from J, the junction contained 7 bases not matched to a gene. The CDR3 runs 15 residues. CDR1 and CDR2 (germline): KGHSY, FQNENV. The CDR3 DNA is TGTGCCAGCAGCCAATGGGCGGGAGTAGAGTACGAGCAGTACTTC. This encodes CASSQWAGVEYEQYF.

The chain carries TRBV6-5 and TRBJ2-7; D is unresolved. The germline V gene encodes CDR1 MNHEY and CDR2 SVGAGI. Trimming took 5 bases from V and 2 from J, leaving 13 bases between them. CDR3 length: 14 amino acids. CDR3 sequence (DNA): TGTGCCAGCAGTGAATGGCTTACAGCCTACGAGCAGTACTTC. As protein: CASSEWLTAYEQYF.

The rearrangement links TRBV5-1 to TRBJ1-3; D unclear. V shed 4 bases and J shed 2 bases, with 16 bases lying between them. Looked up from germline, CDR1 is SGHRS and CDR2 is YFSETQ. CDR3 size: 16 residues. CDR3 region: CASSPGDLTAGNTIYF. CDR3 DNA: TGCGCCAGCAGCCCCGGCGACCTGACTGCTGGAAACACCATATATTTT. Complete variable domain (other parts from reference TRBV5-1 and TRBJ1-3): KAGVTQTPRYLIKTRGQQVTLSCSPISGHRSVSWYQQTPGQGLQFLFEYFSETQRNKGNFPGRFSGRQFSNSRSEMNVSTLELGDSALYLCASSPGDLTAGNTIYFGEGSWLTVV.

CDR3 in DNA: TGTGCCAGCATGACCGCCCTGGGACAGGGGGTTGAAGGCTACACCTTC. It is translated as CASMTALGQGVEGYTF. The V and J genes are TRBV2 and TRBJ1-2, with 11 nucleotides matching TRBD1. Germline V gene data show CDR1 as SNHLY and CDR2 as FYNNEI. CDR3 length: 16 amino acids. V dropped 7 bases and J dropped 8; count of bases not matched to a gene: 15.

V is TRBV19 and J is TRBJ1-1; D is undetermined. The CDR3 covers 14 residues. Germline CDR1 LNHDA, CDR2 SQIVND (reference sequence). With 0 bases removed from V and 3 bases from J, the gap between germline ends came to 8 bases. This CDR3 reads CASSIERFYTEAFF. In nucleotides, the CDR3 is TGTGCCAGTAGTATAGAGAGGTTCTACACTGAAGCTTTCTTT.

The V call is TRBV6-1, the J call TRBJ2-7; TRBD1 is a possible D gene (6 bases). Germline values: CDR1 MNHNS, CDR2 SASEGT. The CDR3 consists of 17 residues. Deletions cut 6 bases from V and 3 bases from J, with 24 bases between. The CDR3: CASSENPPIQDSYEQYF. The CDR3 bases are TGTGCCAGCAGCGAAAACCCGCCCATCCAGGACAGCTACGAGCAGTACTTC.